Sequencing of this T cell receptor beta chain was carried out in a study of T cell responses to AZD1222 COVID-19 vaccine. Clones were read by immunoSEQ multiplex PCR, and TCRdb kept only the in-frame ones, dropping some. The sample has approximately 140,000 clones; 75% to 95% are singletons. This CDR3 is built from 16 residues. With 3 bases clipped from V and 6 bases from J, the junction kept 10 bases outside the gene matches. Germline-derived CDR1 and CDR2 are LGHDT and YNNKEL (reference sequence). This sequence joins TRBV3-1 (or the pseudogene TRBV3-2) and TRBJ2-5; TRBD2 agrees at 10 bases. This receptor was taken from an adult who received the AZD1222 COVID-19 vaccine. Sequenced here: peripheral blood, sampled 28 days after the second AZD1222 dose. This CDR3 reads CASSQGIAGGGQTQYF. The CDR3 region has the DNA TGTGCCAGCAGCCAGGGGATAGCGGGAGGCGGCCAGACCCAGTACTTC.